These 27 T cell receptor beta chains came from one sample sequenced in a study of blood T cell repertoires in COVID-19. Here immunoSEQ multiplex PCR was the method, and the copy in TCRdb shows in-frame clones only, minus some. Of under 250,000 clones listed, about nine tenths are singletons. Sequencing used peripheral blood. The source is a man in his 60s who had recovered from COVID-19.

The genes are TRBV19 and TRBJ1-1, with D perhaps TRBD1 (5 bases). CDR1 is LNHDA, CDR2 SQIVND, per germline (reference sequence). CDR3 size: 13 residues. The ends were cut back, 3 bases at V and 3 bases at J, with 8 bases in the middle. The DNA for the CDR3 is TGTGCCAGTAGTATTTCGGGGGACACTGAAGCTTTCTTT. It is translated as CASSISGDTEAFF. The full variable domain, with the rest looked up from reference TRBV19 and TRBJ1-1, is DGGITQSPKYLFRKEGQNVTLSCEQNLNHDAMYWYRQDPGQGLRLIYYSQIVNDFQKGDIAEGYSVSREKKESFPLTVTSAQKNPTAFYLCASSISGDTEAFFGQGTRLTVV.

The chain joins TRBV7-9 to TRBJ1-4; D is undetermined. CDR1 is SEHNR, CDR2 FQNEAQ, per germline (reference sequence). The CDR3 covers 14 residues. V dropped 1 base and J dropped 8 bases, with 11 bases sitting between them. The CDR3 loop is CASSLVRVGEKLFF. In DNA form, the CDR3 reads TGTGCCAGCAGCTTAGTGAGGGTTGGAGAAAAACTGTTTTTT.

The V gene is TRBV18, the J gene TRBJ1-1, with D hard to call. The germline V gene encodes CDR1 KGHSH and CDR2 LQKENI. Trimming removed 5 bases at V and 0 bases at J, with 10 bases between. The CDR3 has 14 residues. In nucleotides, the CDR3 is TGTGCCAGCTCATACGCAACAGTGAACACTGAAGCTTTCTTT. It translates to CASSYATVNTEAFF.

This rearrangement joins TRBV2 to TRBJ1-2, with D possibly being TRBD1 (5 bases). V shed 6 bases and J shed 4 bases, with 18 bases lying between them. Germline CDR1 reads SNHLY; CDR2 reads FYNNEI. The CDR3 length is 15 residues. The CDR3 reads CASRVKGDSIYGYTF. The CDR3 region has the DNA TGTGCCAGCAGGGTCAAAGGTGACAGTATCTATGGCTACACCTTC.

The chain employs TRBV6-5 and TRBJ2-1, with D unresolved. The V gene lost 0 bases and the J gene lost 3 bases, with 12 bases spanning the gap. The CDR3 contains 16 residues. Germline loops: CDR1 MNHEY, CDR2 SVGAGI. The CDR3, as DNA: TGTGCCAGCAGTTACTCTGGCGGAACGATCTACAATGAGCAGTTCTTC. The encoded protein is CASSYSGGTIYNEQFF.

The CDR3: CASRGGTLSYEQYF. In DNA, the CDR3 is TGTGCCAGCAGGGGAGGGACGCTCTCCTACGAGCAGTACTTC. The chain couples TRBV28 to TRBJ2-7; 7 bases fit TRBD2. V lost 6 bases and J lost 0; bases outside the gene matches: 5. Germline lookup yields CDR1 MDHEN and CDR2 SYDVKM. The CDR3 runs 14 residues. Full variable domain (remainder filled in from reference TRBV28 and TRBJ2-7): DVKVTQSSRYLVKRTGEKVFLECVQDMDHENMFWYRQDPGLGLRLIYFSYDVKMKEKGDIPEGYSVSREKKERFSLILESASTNQTSMYLCASRGGTLSYEQYFGPGTRLTVT.

The chain combines TRBV10-3 with TRBJ2-2; 9 nucleotides match TRBD2. Germline values: CDR1 ENHRY, CDR2 SYGVKD. The V segment lost 3 bases and the J segment 2 bases; nucleotides outside the gene matches: 1. The CDR3 length is 15 residues. The CDR3 reads CAISDLAGNTGELFF. CDR3 in DNA: TGTGCCATCAGTGACCTAGCGGGAAACACCGGGGAGCTGTTTTTT.

V and J are TRBV5-6 and TRBJ1-1; TRBD1 matches 11 bases. Germline V lookup: CDR1 SGHDT, CDR2 YYEEEE. Losses at the gene ends were 2 bases for V and 5 bases for J; bases not matched to a gene: 5. This CDR3 contains 15 residues. CDR3 in DNA: TGTGCCAGCAGCTTCGGGACAGGGGGGTTGACTGAAGCTTTCTTT. Protein: CASSFGTGGLTEAFF.

The chain uses TRBV7-2 and TRBJ1-3, with TRBD1 as a possible D gene (6 bases). Germline V gene lookup returns CDR1 SGHTA and CDR2 FQGNSA. CDR3 length: 15 amino acids. V shed 1 base and J shed 7 bases, with 14 bases lying between them. The CDR3 loop reads CASSLVFVTGNTIYF. CDR3 in DNA: TGTGCCAGCAGCTTAGTGTTTGTGACAGGCAACACCATATATTTT. The full variable domain, rest sourced from reference TRBV7-2 and TRBJ1-3, is GAGVSQSPSNKVTEKGKDVELRCDPISGHTALYWYRQSLGQGLEFLIYFQGNSAPDKSGLPSDRFSAERTGGSVSTLTIQRTQQEDSAVYLCASSLVFVTGNTIYFGEGSWLTVV.

The chain joins TRBV2 to TRBJ2-1; no definite D call. Trimming took 5 bases from V and 7 from J, leaving 15 bases between them. This CDR3 is 14 amino acids long. In germline, CDR1 is SNHLY, CDR2 FYNNEI. DNA of the CDR3: TGTGCCAGCAGTCGAACTATGACTGGTAATGAGCAGTTCTTC. Translated: CASSRTMTGNEQFF.

V and J are TRBV11-3 and TRBJ2-1; D unresolved. The CDR3 is made up of 12 amino acids. The germline CDR1 and CDR2 sequences are SGHNT and YENEEA. Trimming pared 4 bases from V and 10 bases from J, leaving 11 bases between. As DNA, the CDR3 is TGTGCCAGCAGCTCAGTCCCCCCGGAGCAGTTCTTC. Its protein is CASSSVPPEQFF.

The chain employs TRBV9 and TRBJ2-1, with 10 bases lining up with TRBD2. V lost 4 bases, J lost 2 bases, and 3 bases stayed unmatched. The CDR3 contains 15 residues. Looked up from germline, CDR1 is SGDLS and CDR2 is YYNGEE. As DNA, the CDR3 is TGTGCCAGCAGCCAAGCGGGAGGGACCTACAATGAGCAGTTCTTC. This sequence encodes CASSQAGGTYNEQFF.

The chain couples TRBV5-6 to TRBJ2-5, with 12 bases lining up with TRBD1. The germline CDR1 and CDR2 sequences are SGHDT and YYEEEE. The J segment lost 5 bases and the V segment lost 3 bases, leaving 5 bases of the junction unmatched. This CDR3 has 15 amino acids. DNA for the CDR3: TGTGCCAGCAGCTCGGGACAGGGGGCGGGTGAGACCCAGTACTTC. This encodes CASSSGQGAGETQYF.

This chain connects TRBV5-6 to TRBJ1-1, with D perhaps matching TRBD1 (5 bases). CDR1 is SGHDT, CDR2 YYEEEE, per germline. With 0 bases removed from V and 3 bases from J, the gap between germline ends came to 15 bases. The CDR3 is 16 amino acids. CDR3 protein: CASSLARKVRDTEAFF. CDR3 coding DNA: TGTGCCAGCAGCTTGGCCCGAAAAGTCAGGGACACTGAAGCTTTCTTT. Combining the CDR3 with reference TRBV5-6 and TRBJ1-1 gives the whole variable domain DAGVTQSPTHLIKTRGQQVTLRCSPKSGHDTVSWYQQALGQGPQFIFQYYEEEERQRGNFPDRFSGHQFPNYSSELNVNALLLGDSALYLCASSLARKVRDTEAFFGQGTRLTVV.

The chain recombines TRBV19 with TRBJ2-1; unclear D gene. The CDR3 consists of 13 residues. The germline V gene has CDR1 LNHDA and CDR2 SQIVND (reference sequence). V dropped 4 bases and J dropped 9 bases, with 13 bases sitting between them. CDR3 protein: CASSRSVTGEQFF. The CDR3 DNA follows: TGTGCCAGTAGTAGGAGTGTAACTGGTGAGCAGTTCTTC.

The rearrangement uses TRBV7-9 and TRBJ1-2; TRBD1 is a possible D gene (5 bases). V was clipped by 4 bases and J by 3 bases, with 21 bases between them. Germline CDR1 reads SEHNR; CDR2 reads FQNEAQ (reference sequence). The CDR3 extends over 17 amino acids. Written as DNA, the CDR3 is TGTGCCAGCAGCTCCGACCTCGGGACTCATAATGACTATGGCTACACCTTC. This sequence encodes CASSSDLGTHNDYGYTF.

The chain couples TRBV11-3 to TRBJ2-1, with 7 bases that match TRBD2. This CDR3 comprises 16 residues. Germline assignment: CDR1 SGHNT and CDR2 YENEEA. V gave up 1 base and J gave up 0 bases; unmatched junction bases: 3. In DNA, the CDR3 is TGTGCCAGCAGCTTAGCTGGGGGGGTCTCCTACAATGAGCAGTTCTTC. This encodes CASSLAGGVSYNEQFF. Together with reference TRBV11-3 and TRBJ2-1, the CDR3 gives the full variable domain: EAGVVQSPRYKIIEKKQPVAFWCNPISGHNTLYWYLQNLGQGPELLIRYENEEAVDDSQLPKDRFSAERLKGVDSTLKIQPAELGDSAVYLCASSLAGGVSYNEQFFGPGTRLTVL.

The V gene is TRBV7-9, the J gene TRBJ1-4; D unresolved. The length of the CDR3 is 15 residues. Germline CDR1 reads SEHNR; CDR2 reads FQNEAQ (reference sequence). V shed 4 bases and J shed 4 bases, with 13 bases lying between them. The DNA of the CDR3 is TGTGCCAGCAGCTCCGACACCGGCTTTAATGAAAAACTGTTTTTT. Amino acids: CASSSDTGFNEKLFF.

V is TRBV5-1 and J is TRBJ1-2; 7 positions agree with TRBD1. In germline, CDR1 is SGHRS, CDR2 YFSETQ. Trimming took 4 bases from V and 1 from J; bases not matched to a gene: 10. This CDR3 is built from 16 residues. CDR3 bases: TGCGCCAGCAGCGTCACAACAGGGGCACTTAACTATGGCTACACCTTC. Amino acids: CASSVTTGALNYGYTF.

The gene calls are TRBV14 and TRBJ2-1, with 9 bases that match TRBD2. Trimming took 1 base from V and 5 from J; bases not matched to a gene: 6. Germline values: CDR1 SGHDN, CDR2 FVKESK. The CDR3 totals 16 residues. The CDR3 DNA sequence: TGTGCCAGCAGCCAAGTCGGCGGGAGGGCCCACAATGAGCAGTTCTTC. This sequence encodes CASSQVGGRAHNEQFF.

The chain couples TRBV3-1 (or the pseudogene TRBV3-2) to TRBJ2-1; the match to TRBD2 covers 13 bases. Germline V gene data show CDR1 as LGHDT and CDR2 as YNNKEL (reference sequence). V trimming: 0 bases; J trimming: 7 bases; junction bases outside the gene matches: 6. The length of the CDR3 is 17 residues. The CDR3 spells CASSQDRTSGGTNEQFF. In DNA, the CDR3 is TGTGCCAGCAGCCAAGACCGGACTAGCGGGGGAACGAATGAGCAGTTCTTC.

This chain joins TRBV28 and TRBJ2-1, with a tentative D call TRBD2 (5 bases). In germline, CDR1 is MDHEN, CDR2 SYDVKM. The V gene lost 10 bases and the J gene lost 3 bases, with 7 bases spanning the gap. The CDR3 runs to 11 residues. The CDR3 here is CATGGYNEQFF. The CDR3 DNA follows: TGTGCCACAGGAGGCTACAATGAGCAGTTCTTC.

This sequence joins TRBV28 and TRBJ1-2, with a possible D match to TRBD1 (6 bases). V was trimmed by 5 bases and J by 6 bases, leaving 19 bases between them. Germline-derived CDR1 and CDR2 are MDHEN and SYDVKM. The CDR3 spans 15 residues. The CDR3 sequence is CASSVQEQGFHGYTF. The CDR3 DNA follows: TGTGCCAGCAGTGTCCAAGAACAGGGTTTTCATGGCTACACCTTC.

DNA for the CDR3: TGCGCCAGCAGCTCGGGGACTAGAATAGCAGATACGCAGTATTTT. It is translated as CASSSGTRIADTQYF. This rearrangement joins TRBV5-1 to TRBJ2-3; 8 bases are a match to TRBD2. CDR3 size: 15 residues. Per the germline V gene, CDR1 is SGHRS and CDR2 is YFSETQ. The V gene end was trimmed by 3 bases and the J gene end by 4 bases; junction bases not matched to a gene: 7.

The genes are TRBV19 and TRBJ2-2; 8 nucleotides line up with TRBD1. The trim removed 7 bases at V and 4 bases at J, leaving 5 bases unmatched. This CDR3 contains 14 residues. Per the germline V gene, CDR1 is LNHDA and CDR2 is SQIVND (reference sequence). CDR3 bases: TGTGCCAGTAAGGACAGGGAATCCACCGGGGAGCTGTTTTTT. Translation: CASKDRESTGELFF.

The V and J genes are TRBV3-1 (or the pseudogene TRBV3-2) and TRBJ2-1; 7 bases are a match to TRBD2. With V trimmed by 4 bases and J by 4 bases, 4 bases remained unmatched. Germline V gene sequence: CDR1 LGHDT, CDR2 YNNKEL (reference sequence). The CDR3 has 14 residues. The CDR3 here is CASSRGSGYNEQFF. The CDR3 coding sequence is TGTGCCAGCAGCCGCGGGAGCGGTTACAATGAGCAGTTCTTC.

The chain employs TRBV2 and TRBJ2-6, with 9 nucleotides matching TRBD1. Unmatched junction bases numbered 8, after V lost 5 bases and J lost 3 bases. CDR1 SNHLY and CDR2 FYNNEI come from the germline V gene. There are 17 residues in the CDR3. CDR3 sequence reads: CASSLGQGRYGANVLTF. Here the CDR3 DNA reads TGTGCCAGCAGTCTCGGACAGGGGCGTTATGGGGCCAACGTCCTGACTTTC.